In its sample, the clone carrying this T cell receptor (beta chain) was seen a few times. Its antigen is unidentified. RNA was isolated and reverse transcribed to cDNA, the sequencing template. Clones were sequenced by immunoSEQ multiplex PCR, and TCRdb holds only the in-frame ones, with some missing. The sample holds around 120,000 clones, about half seen once. V lost 3 bases, J lost 1 base, and 6 bases stayed unmatched. The CDR3 contains 17 residues. Germline loops: CDR1 SGHVS, CDR2 FQNEAQ. The data are from a study of CD8+ T cells in alopecia areata. Study in general: Tofacitinib administration to treated patients was oral, at 5 to 10 mg twice daily. Study-wide findings and caveats: Patients shared TCRs less clearly than mice did, possibly owing to HLA. Higher clonality than in normal scalp was seen in lesional scalp, especially alopecia totalis/universalis.

Specified treatment: oral pan-JAK inhibitor, 5-10 mg twice daily. Sampling of alopecia areata patients yielded lesional scalp punch biopsies as well as peripheral blood. The input for sequencing was CD4+ T cells sorted from blood, taken at week 4, from a patient treated with tofacitinib. This clonotype was obtained from a human donor with alopecia areata. The rearrangement links TRBV7-8 to TRBJ1-4; TRBD1 aligns across 9 bases. The CDR3 nucleotides are TGTGCCAGCAGCTTTACAGGGGGCGGTGGAACTAATGAAAAACTGTTTTTT. It encodes CASSFTGGGGTNEKLFF.